A selection of T cell receptor beta chains follows, all from one sample in a study of patients and donors after allogeneic stem cell transplantation. TCRdb recomputed calls from the RT-PCR reads with MiXCR, one row per CDR3 protein. The sample lists about 7,600 distinct CDR3 sequences; more than 9% were seen once. Material for sequencing was blood, either unsorted or a sorted T cell fraction (not recorded which). All receptors come from a human donor who was either an allogeneic HSCT recipient or a stem cell or donor lymphocyte infusion donor (not recorded which). It is not recorded whose cells these are; they may come from a transplant donor. Both conserved end residues are part of each CDR3. The D gene is left open where the match is weak. Clone size is given for some rows only: seen once, a few or many times, or a class if the clone is expanded.

.	TRBV6-5	.	TRBJ2-5	CASRHGLETQYF	TGTGCCAGCAGACACGGACTGGAGACCCAGTACTTC
many	TRBV5-1	TRBD1	TRBJ1-2	CASSLIPGQGARGYTF	TGCGCCAGCAGCTTGATACCGGGACAGGGGGCGCGTGGCTACACCTTC
.	TRBV3-1	.	TRBJ2-2	CASSQDGRNTGELFF	TGTGCCAGCAGCCAAGATGGCAGAAACACCGGGGAGCTGTTTTTT
few	TRBV5-6	.	TRBJ2-2	CASSRYEGANTGELFF	TGTGCCAGCAGCCGATATGAGGGGGCGAACACCGGGGAGCTGTTTTTT
many	TRBV7-8	.	TRBJ1-3	CASSQGIGNTIYF	TGTGCCAGCAGCCAGGGAATCGGAAACACCATATATTTT
medium-sized	TRBV29-1	.	TRBJ1-1	CSVGDQGGTEAFF	TGCAGCGTAGGGGACCAAGGGGGGACTGAAGCTTTCTTT
many	TRBV5-5	.	TRBJ1-5	CASSSAAGWNQPQHF	TGTGCCAGCAGCTCGGCAGCAGGGTGGAATCAGCCCCAGCATTTT
.	TRBV20-1	TRBD1	TRBJ2-3	CSATANQGQGKMDTQYF	TGCAGTGCTACGGCTAATCAGGGACAGGGGAAAATGGATACGCAGTATTTT
few	TRBV7-9	.	TRBJ1-3	CASSLTGPISGNTIYF	TGTGCCAGCAGCTTAACCGGACCGATCTCTGGAAACACCATATATTTT
many	TRBV10-3	.	TRBJ2-4	CAISESGGDIQYF	TGTGCCATCAGTGAGTCTGGTGGGGACATTCAGTACTTC